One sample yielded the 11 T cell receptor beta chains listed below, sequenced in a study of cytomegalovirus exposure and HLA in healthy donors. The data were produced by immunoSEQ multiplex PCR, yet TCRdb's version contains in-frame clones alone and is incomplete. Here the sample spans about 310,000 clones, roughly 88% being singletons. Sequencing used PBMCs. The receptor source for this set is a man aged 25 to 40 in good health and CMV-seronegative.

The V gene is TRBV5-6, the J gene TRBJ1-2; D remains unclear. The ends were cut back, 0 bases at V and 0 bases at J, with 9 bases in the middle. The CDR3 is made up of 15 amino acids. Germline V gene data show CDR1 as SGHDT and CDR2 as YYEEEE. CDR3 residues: CASSLDPEANYGYTF. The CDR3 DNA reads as TGTGCCAGCAGCTTGGATCCAGAAGCTAACTATGGCTACACCTTC.

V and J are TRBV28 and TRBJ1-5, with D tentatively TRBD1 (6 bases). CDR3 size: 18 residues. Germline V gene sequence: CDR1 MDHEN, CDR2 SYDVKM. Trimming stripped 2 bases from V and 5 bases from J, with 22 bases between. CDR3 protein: CASSLEIVGREGDQPQHF. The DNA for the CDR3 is TGTGCCAGCAGTTTAGAAATTGTGGGAAGAGAGGGGGATCAGCCCCAGCATTTT.

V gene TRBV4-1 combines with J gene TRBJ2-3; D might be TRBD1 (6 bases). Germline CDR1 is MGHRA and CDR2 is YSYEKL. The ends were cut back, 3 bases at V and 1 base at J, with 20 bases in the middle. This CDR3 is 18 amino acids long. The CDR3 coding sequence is TGCGCCAGCAGCCAGGGGCTGACAGGAAGGGTCGGCACAGATACGCAGTATTTT. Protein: CASSQGLTGRVGTDTQYF.

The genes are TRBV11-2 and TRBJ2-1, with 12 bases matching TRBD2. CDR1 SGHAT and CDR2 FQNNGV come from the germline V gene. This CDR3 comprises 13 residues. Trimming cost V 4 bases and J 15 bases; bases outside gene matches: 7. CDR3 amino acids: CASSSLTSGGWFF. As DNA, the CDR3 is TGTGCCAGCAGCTCTCTAACTAGCGGGGGGTGGTTCTTC.

The CDR3 region is CASGSGQEDSPLHF. The CDR3 bases are TGTGCTAGTGGTTCCGGACAGGAGGATTCACCCCTCCACTTT. The chain joins TRBV12-5 to TRBJ1-6, with 7 bases identical to TRBD1. Germline CDR1 is LGHNT and CDR2 is FRNRAP. The CDR3 extends over 14 amino acids. V lost 4 bases to trimming and J lost 8 bases; unmatched junction nucleotides: 5.

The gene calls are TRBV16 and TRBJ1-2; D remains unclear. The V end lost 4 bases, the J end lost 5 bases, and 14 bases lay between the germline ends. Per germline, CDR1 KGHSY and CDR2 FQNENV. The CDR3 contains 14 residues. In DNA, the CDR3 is TGTGCCAGCAGCCTAAACCCCGAGATTTATGGCTACACCTTC. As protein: CASSLNPEIYGYTF. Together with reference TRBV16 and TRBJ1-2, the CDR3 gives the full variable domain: GEEVAQTPKHLVRGEGQKAKLYCAPIKGHSYVFWYQQVLKNEFKFLISFQNENVFDETGMPKERFSAKCLPNSPCSLEIQATKLEDSAVYFCASSLNPEIYGYTFGSGTRLTVV.

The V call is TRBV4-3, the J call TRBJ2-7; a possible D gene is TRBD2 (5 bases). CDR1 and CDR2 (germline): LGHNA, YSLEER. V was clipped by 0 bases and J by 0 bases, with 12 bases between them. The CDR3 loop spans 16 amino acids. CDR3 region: CASSQDRSGFSYEQYF. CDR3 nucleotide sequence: TGCGCCAGCAGCCAAGATAGGTCGGGATTCTCCTACGAGCAGTACTTC.

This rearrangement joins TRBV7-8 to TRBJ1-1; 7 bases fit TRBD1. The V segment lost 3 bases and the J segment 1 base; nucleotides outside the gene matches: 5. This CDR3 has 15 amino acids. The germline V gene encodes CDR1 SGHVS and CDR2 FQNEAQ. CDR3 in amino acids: CASSFRQGPNTEAFF. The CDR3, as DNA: TGTGCCAGCAGCTTTCGACAGGGACCGAACACTGAAGCTTTCTTT.

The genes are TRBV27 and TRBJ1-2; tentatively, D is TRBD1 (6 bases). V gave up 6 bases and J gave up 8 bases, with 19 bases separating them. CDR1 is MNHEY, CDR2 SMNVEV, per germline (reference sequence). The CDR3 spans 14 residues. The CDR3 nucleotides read TGTGCCAGCAGCCTAAAGGGGACAAGTCGGGGCTACACCTTC. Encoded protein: CASSLKGTSRGYTF.

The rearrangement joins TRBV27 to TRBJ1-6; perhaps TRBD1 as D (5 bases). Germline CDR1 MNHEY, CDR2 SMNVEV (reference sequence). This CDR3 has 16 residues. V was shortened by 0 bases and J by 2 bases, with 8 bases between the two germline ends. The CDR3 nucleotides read TGTGCCAGCAGTTTATCCAGGGTCCCCTATAATTCACCCCTCCACTTT. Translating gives CASSLSRVPYNSPLHF.

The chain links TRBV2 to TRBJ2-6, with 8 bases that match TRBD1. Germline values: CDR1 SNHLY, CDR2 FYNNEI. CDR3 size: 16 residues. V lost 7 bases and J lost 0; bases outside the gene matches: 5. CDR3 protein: CASTRQGPSGANVLTF. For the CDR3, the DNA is TGTGCCAGCACCCGACAGGGGCCCTCTGGGGCCAACGTCCTGACTTTC.